Given below is one TCR beta chain in context. The target antigen is unknown. The TCR beta library used iRepertoire HTBI primers with Arm-PCR amplification of CDR3. TCRdb reprocessed the multiplex PCR reads with MiXCR, giving one entry per CDR3 protein. The sample has 400,000 to 500,000 distinct CDR3 sequences, 20% to 25% seen once; the top ten hold 6.5% to 8%. As for time point: persistent/refractory GD, antithyroid drugs over 5 years with positive TRAb. Scientists built the TCR library using RNA that was extracted from PBMCs. In each case, Graves' disease was diagnosed per American Thyroid Association guidelines. The data were taken from a study of regulatory T cells in long-lasting Graves disease. V was shortened by 3 bases and J by 9 bases, with 8 bases between the two germline ends. CDR1 and CDR2 from the germline V gene are LNHDA and SQIVND (reference sequence). The CDR3 runs to 11 residues. Regarding the study as a whole: Persistent disease preferred TRBV28, TRBJ1-2 and TRBJ2-5; new disease, TRBV20-1 and TRBJ2-1. TCR diversity in persistent Graves' patients was below that of newly diagnosed ones. Having only a small sample size may have limited accuracy.

Specimen: peripheral blood mononuclear cells (PBMCs), collected when the disease was refractory, from a patient treated with antithyroid drugs. The sequence was collected from a female donor with Graves disease. The chain employs TRBV19 and TRBJ1-1, with D possibly matching TRBD1 (5 bases). CDR3 DNA sequence: TGTGCCAGTAGTATGGGGGTTCAAGCTTTCTTT. It codes for CASSMGVQAFF.